This T cell receptor beta chain comes out of a study of T cells in Graves' hyperthyroidism and ophthalmopathy (dated by TCRdb to the late 2010s). Regarding the complete study: Peripheral blood was sampled at the time of initial diagnosis, prior to any treatment. A discovery cohort of around 100 patients, 43 with Graves' ophthalmopathy and 55 to 65 with stable Graves' hyperthyroidism, was used to find distinguishing TCR V-J signatures. An independent validation cohort of under 20 hyperthyroidism patients and more than 15 patients who later progressed to ophthalmopathy tested prospective prediction of ophthalmopathy. The 80 to 100 discovery patients were randomly divided into training and test sets at a 7:3 ratio. Thyroid tissue and blood T-cell repertoires from about six Graves' hyperthyroidism patients were also compared in the study. After sampling, hyperthyroidism patients received methimazole starting at 30 mg daily, and ophthalmopathy patients received high-dose intravenous methylprednisolone. TCR Vbeta CDR3 sequencing of 140 or so peripheral blood samples (over 40 ophthalmopathy, roughly 74 hyperthyroidism and about 17 progressor patients) is reported in the paper.

This clonotype occurred many times. What antigen it recognizes has not been identified. Per-base quality was not reported, and no clone a single base away is much larger than it. Here is what the overall study found, with its caveats: Most expanded thyroid clonotypes (frequency above 0.001) were also detected in blood, a finding suggesting that blood repertoires may reflect thyroid immune responses. During validation, the model predicted progression to ophthalmopathy a median of around six months ahead of onset, with around 71% sensitivity and 72.22% specificity. Sample size was not statistically predetermined, and investigators were not blinded to group allocation. Ophthalmopathy was separated from stable hyperthyroidism by a 13 V-J signature model, with around 88% sensitivity and about 81% specificity obtained in cross-validation and 80%/75% obtained in testing.

Cut back by 3 bases and 4 bases, the V and J ends lie 22 bases apart. The CDR3 covers 18 residues, taking in both the cysteine and the phenylalanine. Just the 54-base CDR3 DNA is kept, in frame starting at base 1. The germline V gene (reference sequence) provides CDR1 MNHEY and CDR2 SMNVEV. Ophthalmopathy patients had moderately to severely active disease, Clinical Activity Score of at least 3, NOSPECS grade of at least 4, and duration under 3 months. Patients with uncontrolled infections, other autoimmune diseases, pregnancy or lactation were excluded. Diagnoses were established on the basis of clinical symptoms, serum thyroxine and TRAb, thyroid ultrasound, and orbital computed tomography. Ficoll-Paque density gradient centrifugation was used to isolate PBMCs from about 10 ml of fresh peripheral blood. Total RNA was extracted using Trizol reagent, and RNA quality was assessed on an Agilent 2100 Bioanalyzer.

TCR beta CDR3 regions were amplified from RNA transcripts. A first-round RT-PCR of the TCR CDR3 used the HTBI primer set with the Qiagen OneStep RT-PCR kit. A second multiplex PCR round built the libraries, followed by size selection and purification. The libraries were sequenced on an Illumina HiSeq2000 using paired-end 100 bp reads. The authors processed their data as follows. SOAPnuke was used to process the raw data, removing reads that contained adapters or uncalled bases, had a mean Phred below 15, or lacked an exact match to the constant primer or identifier. High-quality paired reads were merged using COPE v1.2.5, and each unique nucleotide sequence was defined as a clonotype. Clonotypes were aligned to IMGT TRBV, TRBD and TRBJ reference segments using MiTCR v1.1. Analysis was restricted to V-J combinations with a frequency above 0.0001, which covered 99.2% of repertoires. The TCS score was defined as the ratio of F50 (clonal expansion) to E x V (chaos), calculated using BLOSUM62-based TCRdist between CDR3 peptides within each V-J. Welch's t-statistics and random forest reduced around 520 V-J features to roughly 13, which were used in a naive Bayes classifier (R e1071). The raw public data were reprocessed by TCRdb itself: fastp quality trimming at Q25, MiXCR clonotype calling, in-frame beta chains only. CDR3 protein sequences are deduplicated, and each keeps its most common genes and DNA. The V and J calls come from TCRdb's annotation, not from the publication. The sample table shows roughly 280,000 distinct CDR3 sequences, and approximately 15% are seen once. The leading ten clones occupy over 45% of the sample.

The source material was blood. The chain couples TRBV27 to TRBJ2-1, with the D assignment possibly TRBD1 or TRBD2, given 7 matching bases for each. The receptor's source is a woman in her sixties with Graves' ophthalmopathy. The nucleotide sequence reads as follows: TGTGCCAGCAGTTTTCAGGGGGGGTTAAGCGGCCTTTACAATGAGCAGTTCTTC. Translated, this is CASSFQGGLSGLYNEQFF.